The rows below give T cell receptor beta chains drawn from one sample of a study of post-analysis software for immune sequencing data. MiXCR was run by TCRdb on the PCR reads, yielding one entry per CDR3 protein. This sample has about half a million distinct CDR3 sequences; around 40% occur once, and the top ten carry 9.5% to 13%. The source material was blood. The receptors stem from a girl between 10 and 17 years old with multiple sclerosis. CDR3s include the opening cysteine and the closing phenylalanine or tryptophan. A D gene is named only where the DNA matches it firmly. Some rows have no size entry. The others give once, few or many, or a class for an expanded clone.

clone_size j_call v_call d_call cdr3_length cdr3_nt cdr3_aa
- TRBJ2-1 TRBV4-2 TRBD2 15 TGTGCCAGCAGCCCGCGGGGGGGCCCCTACAATGAGCAGTTCTTC CASSPRGGPYNEQFF
few TRBJ2-2 TRBV7-3 TRBD1 16 TGTGCCAGCAGCTACTCCGGGACAGTGAACACCGGGGAGCTGTTTTTT CASSYSGTVNTGELFF
- TRBJ2-3 TRBV5-6 - 13 TGTGCCAGCAGCGCCGACTGGGTCGATACGCAGTATTTT CASSADWVDTQYF
- TRBJ2-7 TRBV7-2 - 12 TGTGCCAGCAGCTTAACAGGGACCGAGCAGTACTTC CASSLTGTEQYF
few TRBJ1-5 TRBV6-8 TRBD1 12 TGTGCCAGCAGTTATGGACAGGTCTCCCAGCATTTT CASSYGQVSQHF
- TRBJ2-3 TRBV20-1 TRBD2 16 TGCAGTGCTAGAGATCGACTAGCGGGGGGGACAGATACGCAGTATTTT CSARDRLAGGTDTQYF
few TRBJ1-4 TRBV27 - 15 TGTGCCAGCAGTAAAACAGGAATGAATAATGAAAAACTGTTTTTT CASSKTGMNNEKLFF
few TRBJ1-5 TRBV20-1 - 13 TGCAGTGCTAGTCGCAGGGCCGATCAGCCCCAGCATTTT CSASRRADQPQHF
- TRBJ2-1 TRBV7-9 TRBD1 14 TGTGCCAGCAGCTTAGGGGGACAGGTTAATGAGCAGTTCTTC CASSLGGQVNEQFF
few TRBJ2-1 TRBV5-1 - 16 TGCGCCAGCAGCCTACTCGGGACACAACAAAGGAATGAGCAGTTCTTC CASSLLGTQQRNEQFF
- TRBJ1-2 TRBV7-9 - 13 TGTGCCAGCAGCTTGTACACCAACTATGGCTACACCTTC CASSLYTNYGYTF
- TRBJ2-3 TRBV3-1 TRBD1 16 TGTGCCAGCAGCCAAGTCTTGGCAGGGGGAACAGATACGCAGTATTTT CASSQVLAGGTDTQYF
- TRBJ1-1 TRBV2 - 15 TGTGCCAGCAGTGACGGTCGGGTTGCGGGCACTGAAGCTTTCTTT CASSDGRVAGTEAFF
- TRBJ1-5 TRBV10-3 - 15 TGTGCCATCAGTGAATCGGGGCCGGGCAATCAGCCCCAGCATTTT CAISESGPGNQPQHF
few TRBJ2-7 TRBV12-3/TRBV12-4 TRBD1 13 TGTGCCAGCAGTGGGACAGGGGGCTTCGAGCAGTACTTC CASSGTGGFEQYF
many TRBJ1-2 TRBV20-1 - 14 TGCAGTGCTAGAGAGCCTGGAGGCCTGTATGGCTACACCTTC CSAREPGGLYGYTF
- TRBJ2-1 TRBV2 TRBD2 13 TGTGCCAGCAGTCCCTCTAGCGGAGAGCCTCGGTTCTTC CASSPSSGEPRFF
- TRBJ2-5 TRBV27 - 16 TGTGCCAGCAGTTTATCGGCCCTTTCCTCTGGAGAGACCCAGTACTTC CASSLSALSSGETQYF
- TRBJ2-3 TRBV7-2 TRBD2 16 TGTGCCAGCAGCCTCAGTGTTGGGACTATCACAGATACGCAGTATTTT CASSLSVGTITDTQYF
- TRBJ2-1 TRBV10-3 TRBD1 13 TGTGCCATCAGTGCACAGGGGGGCAATGAGCAGTTCTTC CAISAQGGNEQFF
- TRBJ1-5 TRBV29-1 - 14 TGCAGCGTTGGTTGTCGGGGCACCGATCAGCCCCAGCATTTT CSVGCRGTDQPQHF
- TRBJ2-7 TRBV4-1 - 14 TGCGCCAGCAGCCCCGTCCCAGAAGTGATCGAGCAGTACTTC CASSPVPEVIEQYF
few TRBJ2-1 TRBV6-5 TRBD2 16 TGTGCCAGCAGTTACCGTCCAAGCGGGAGGTCCAATGAGCAGTTCTTC CASSYRPSGRSNEQFF
- TRBJ2-3 TRBV4-1 - 16 TGCGCCAGCAGCCAAGATTTCGGCATTAGCACAGATACGCAGTATTTT CASSQDFGISTDTQYF
- TRBJ2-7 TRBV9 TRBD1 15 TGTGCCAGCAGCCCCCGGACAGGGGGAGCCTACGAGCAGTACTTC CASSPRTGGAYEQYF
- TRBJ2-3 TRBV5-1 TRBD2 17 TGCGCCAGCAGCTTGAGTGGGGCTAGCGGGTACACAGATACGCAGTATTTT CASSLSGASGYTDTQYF
- TRBJ2-3 TRBV20-1 - 15 TGCAGTGCTACTCCCGGGACAAGGCTCACAGATACGCAGTATTTT CSATPGTRLTDTQYF
- TRBJ2-7 TRBV5-1 - 14 TGCGCCAGCAGGTCGTTGCTAGTTGGGTACGAGCAGTACTTC CASRSLLVGYEQYF
few TRBJ2-3 TRBV11-1 - 16 TGTGCCAGCAGCTTATTTCCGGACAATGGTGCTGATACGCAGTATTTT CASSLFPDNGADTQYF
- TRBJ2-5 TRBV28 - 16 TGTGCCAGCAGCCAAGAGCAGAAGGGAACTGGAGAGACCCAGTACTTC CASSQEQKGTGETQYF
- TRBJ1-6 TRBV6-5 - 14 TGTGCCAGCAGCCGCAGGGTAGCTAATTCACCCCTCCACTTT CASSRRVANSPLHF
- TRBJ2-1 TRBV9 TRBD1 15 TGTGCCAGCAGCGGTCGAGGACAGGGCTGGGATGAGCAGTTCTTC CASSGRGQGWDEQFF
- TRBJ1-5 TRBV29-1 - 15 TGCAGCGTGTCTCAAGGGGTGGATAGCAATCAGCCCCAGCATTTT CSVSQGVDSNQPQHF
- TRBJ2-7 TRBV12-3/TRBV12-4 - 15 TGTGCCTGCAGTTTTAGACGGTCAGCCTCCTACGAGCAGTACTTC CACSFRRSASYEQYF
- TRBJ2-6 TRBV18 - 17 TGTGCCAGCTCACCTCCTGTAGGGTCCTCTGGGGCCAACGTCCTGACTTTC CASSPPVGSSGANVLTF